What follows is one T cell receptor beta chain and its context. No antigen is known for it. Within one base of it there is no much larger clone, and no base qualities were kept. This sample was included in a study of T cells in Graves' hyperthyroidism and ophthalmopathy (dated 2019 in TCRdb). Regarding the research as a whole: Peripheral blood was collected at initial diagnosis, before any treatment. The study also compared thyroid tissue and blood T-cell repertoires from over 5 Graves' hyperthyroidism patients. To identify distinguishing TCR V-J signatures, a discovery cohort of around 98 patients was used, comprising 43 with Graves' ophthalmopathy and some 57 with stable Graves' hyperthyroidism. Once sampling was done, hyperthyroidism patients were given methimazole at a starting dose of 30 mg daily, whereas ophthalmopathy patients were given high-dose intravenous methylprednisolone. The 100 discovery patients were randomly split 7:3 into training and test sets. Prospective prediction of ophthalmopathy was tested in an independent validation cohort consisting of roughly 19 hyperthyroidism patients and some 17 patients who later progressed to ophthalmopathy. According to the paper, TCR Vbeta CDR3 sequencing was carried out on some 130 peripheral blood samples, which came from around 43 ophthalmopathy, fewer than 80 hyperthyroidism and some 17 progressor patients. The investigation overall reported the following: In validation, the model predicted progression to ophthalmopathy with 55% to 71% sensitivity and less than 75% specificity, a median of around six months before onset. In cross-validation, a model built on a 13 V-J signature told ophthalmopathy apart from stable hyperthyroidism with under 90% sensitivity and 81% to 82% specificity, and in testing the same model reached 80%/75%. Sample size was not statistically predetermined, and investigators were not blinded to group allocation. Most expanded thyroid clonotypes (frequency above 0.001) were also found in blood, which suggests that blood repertoires may mirror thyroid immune responses.

A patient counted as having stable Graves' hyperthyroidism if no progression to ophthalmopathy occurred over 18 months of follow-up. Hyperthyroidism patients were newly diagnosed, with disease duration under 2 months, and aged 18 to 65 years. Patients with uncontrolled infections, other autoimmune diseases, pregnancy or lactation were excluded. Clinical symptoms, serum thyroxine and TRAb, thyroid ultrasound, and orbital computed tomography formed the basis for the diagnoses. PBMCs were isolated from more than 8 ml of fresh peripheral blood by Ficoll-Paque density gradient centrifugation. Trizol reagent was used to extract total RNA, and RNA quality was then checked on an Agilent 2100 Bioanalyzer. Amplification of TCR beta CDR3 regions was carried out from RNA transcripts. The first round of RT-PCR for the TCR CDR3 was performed with the HTBI primer set and the Qiagen OneStep RT-PCR kit. The libraries were constructed in a second round of multiplex PCR and then size-selected and purified. The libraries were sequenced on an Illumina HiSeq2000 using paired-end 100 bp reads. The study's processing was this. SOAPnuke was used to process the raw data, throwing out any read that contained adapters or uncalled bases, had a mean Phred below 15, or lacked an exact constant-primer or identifier match. COPE v1.2.5 was used to merge the high-quality paired reads, and each unique nucleotide sequence was defined as a clonotype. MiTCR v1.1 was used to align clonotypes to the IMGT TRBV, TRBD and TRBJ reference segments. Only V-J combinations with frequency above 0.0001, covering about 99% of repertoires, were analysed. The TCS score was defined as F50 (clonal expansion) divided by E x V (chaos), with BLOSUM62-based TCRdist calculated between CDR3 peptides within each V-J. Welch's t-statistics and random forest reduced just over 500 V-J features to 13, which were used in a naive Bayes classifier (R e1071). TCRdb handled the public reads itself, with Q25 trimming in fastp and clone calling in MiXCR, and kept productive beta chains. Every CDR3 protein is listed once, alongside the most common genes and DNA of its rows. TCRdb's processing, not the authors', yielded these V and J calls. The sample records approximately 480,000 distinct CDR3 sequences, more than 20% of which are singletons. The ten largest clonotypes hold approximately 26% of the sample.

Clipping removes 4 bases from V and 7 bases from J, with 5 as the unmatched junction base count. The CDR3 numbers 13 residues from cysteine through phenylalanine. Solely the CDR3 DNA is kept, with 39 bases framed from the first base. Per the germline V gene, MNHEY is the CDR1 and SVGEGT is the CDR2. The sequencing sample was made of blood. The sequence was collected from a man younger than 35 with Graves' hyperthyroidism. This chain is built from TRBV6-2 or TRBV6-3 and TRBJ2-7; 9 bases in between match TRBD1. The base sequence is TGTGCCAGCAGTTGGGACAGGGTGAGAGAGCAGTACTTC. Translated, this gives CASSWDRVREQYF.